This T cell receptor beta chain was captured by sequencing in a study of Ad26.COV2.S vaccination and SARS-CoV-2 variants. The overall study: The donor belonged to the COV1001 Ad26.COV2.S trial arm.

Points on this clone: What it binds is unknown.

Study-wide results and caveats: Spike-specific CD8+ and CD4+ T cell responses reportedly showed substantial breadth after vaccination.

This table comes from immunoSEQ multiplex PCR, and its TCRdb copy is limited to in-frame clones, with some not included. The top ten hold approximately 4.5% of the sample, which has hundreds of thousands of clones, around nine tenths seen once. Between the trimmed V and J ends, which lost 0 bases and 2 bases, there was a span of 9 bases. The CDR3 extends over 15 amino acids. CDR1 and CDR2 from the germline V gene are SGHRS and YFSETQ. Treatment: around 19 received Ad26.COV2.S at low or high dose, single or two shots; 5 received placebo; per-sample allocation not given. Samples came from day 63 after the first vaccine or placebo injection. At a Boston site, the person donating was an adult of 18-55 years.

The source is a person aged 18-65 years who received the Ad26.COV2.S COVID-19 vaccine or a placebo. The source was peripheral blood, collected in a trial of Ad26.COV2.S vaccine versus placebo. The chain combines TRBV5-1 with TRBJ2-1, with D possibly matching TRBD1 (6 bases). CDR3 in DNA: TGCGCCAGCAGCTTGGGTCCAGGGGCCTACAATGAGCAGTTCTTC. Protein product: CASSLGPGAYNEQFF. The variable domain in full, with the rest retrieved from reference TRBV5-1 and TRBJ2-1, is KAGVTQTPRYLIKTRGQQVTLSCSPISGHRSVSWYQQTPGQGLQFLFEYFSETQRNKGNFPGRFSGRQFSNSRSEMNVSTLELGDSALYLCASSLGPGAYNEQFFGPGTRLTVL.